A selection of T cell receptor beta chains follows, all from one sample in a study of shared clonotypes between healthy human individuals. The assay was immunoSEQ multiplex PCR, and TCRdb's table has in-frame clones only and misses some. The sample carries some 2.1 million clones, 93% recorded once. Sequenced input: naive CD8+ T cells from PBMCs. These receptors originate from a man aged 18 to 35 in good health. Some clones in this sample may be carry-over from other donors' samples. The CDR3 runs from the conserved cysteine through the conserved F or W. A D gene is named only where the DNA matches it firmly. Only part of the rows carry a size: once, few, many, or a class if the clone is expanded.

D gene	V gene	clone size	J gene	CDR3 DNA	CDR3 protein
.	TRBV27	.	TRBJ2-3	TGTGCCAGCAATACGGAGCCGCGGAGCACAGATACGCAGTATTTT	CASNTEPRSTDTQYF
.	TRBV5-6	.	TRBJ1-1	TGTGCCAGCAGCTTGGGAGGGGGTCATACTGAAGCTTTCTTT	CASSLGGGHTEAFF
.	TRBV7-9	.	TRBJ2-5	TGTGCCAGCAGCTTAGTCCTAAAGGAGACCCAGTACTTC	CASSLVLKETQYF
.	TRBV5-4	.	TRBJ2-7	TGTGCCAGCAGCTTGGACAGAACCTACGAGCAGTACTTC	CASSLDRTYEQYF
TRBD2	TRBV14	.	TRBJ2-2	TGTGCCAGCAGTGCAACCCGGGACTACCGGACCGGGGAGCTGTTTTTT	CASSATRDYRTGELFF
.	TRBV27	few	TRBJ1-5	TGTGCCAGCAGCAGAGGGTTTAGCAATCAGCCCCAGCATTTT	CASSRGFSNQPQHF
.	TRBV4-1	.	TRBJ2-6	TGCGCCAGTTCTATCCGGCCCTCTGGGGCCAACGTCCTGACTTTC	CASSIRPSGANVLTF
.	TRBV7-9	.	TRBJ2-5	TGTGCCAGCAGCTTAGCCCTCCTAGAGACCCAGTACTTC	CASSLALLETQYF
.	TRBV7-6	once	TRBJ1-1	TGTGCCAGCAGCTTGTCCCAGGGAGACACTGAAGCTTTCTTT	CASSLSQGDTEAFF
TRBD2	TRBV28	.	TRBJ2-5	TGTGCCAGCAGTTTATTTTCCGGCGGGTCTAGCGGTTCAGAGACCCAGTACTTC	CASSLFSGGSSGSETQYF
TRBD2	TRBV15	.	TRBJ2-1	TGTGCCACCAGCACGAGCGGGATGGGCGATGAGCAGTTCTTC	CATSTSGMGDEQFF
TRBD1	TRBV18	.	TRBJ1-2	TGTGCCAGCTCACTAAAACAGGGGGCGCTTGATGGCTACACCTTC	CASSLKQGALDGYTF
.	TRBV11-3	.	TRBJ1-1	TGTGCCAGCAGCTTATCGGGGGCAGGAAACACTGAAGCTTTCTTT	CASSLSGAGNTEAFF
.	TRBV29-1	once	TRBJ1-2	TGCAGCGTTAATCAGTGGTTTGGGTCTCAGGGCTATGGCTACACCTTC	CSVNQWFGSQGYGYTF
.	TRBV27	.	TRBJ2-5	TGTGCCAGCAGTTCATATCAGGGTACCCAAGAGACCCAGTACTTC	CASSSYQGTQETQYF
.	TRBV28	.	TRBJ1-3	TGTGCCAGCAGTTACCCACCCTCTGCCGGAAACACCATATATTTT	CASSYPPSAGNTIYF
TRBD2	TRBV7-9	.	TRBJ2-2	TGTGCCAGCAGCTTCACCCTAGCGGGATTAAGCGGCGGGGAGCTGTTTTTT	CASSFTLAGLSGGELFF
.	TRBV2	.	TRBJ2-5	TGTGCCAGCAGTTTGTCATCTACTCAAGAGACCCAGTACTTC	CASSLSSTQETQYF
.	TRBV27	.	TRBJ2-7	TGTGCCAGCAGTCCCTTTTTAGGAAGCTCCTACGAGCAGTACTTC	CASSPFLGSSYEQYF
.	TRBV29-1	once	TRBJ2-7	TGCAGCGTTCGGCAGGGTCTCTCCTACGAGCAGTACTTC	CSVRQGLSYEQYF
.	TRBV2	.	TRBJ2-1	TGTGCCAGCAGCACCCGGACCCCCTCCTACAATGAGCAGTTCTTC	CASSTRTPSYNEQFF
TRBD2	TRBV5-1	.	TRBJ2-1	TGCGCCAGCAGCACGGGACTAGCGGGAGGAGATGAGCAGTTCTTC	CASSTGLAGGDEQFF
TRBD2	TRBV7-6	.	TRBJ2-7	TGTGCCAGCAGCTTCCGGGGGGAGGATTTCCGTGAGCAGTACTTC	CASSFRGEDFREQYF
TRBD1	TRBV5-5	.	TRBJ1-2	TGTGCCAGCAGCCGGGACAGGGTGGATGGCTACACCTTC	CASSRDRVDGYTF
.	TRBV9	.	TRBJ1-4	TGTGCCAGCAGCCCCAGGTGGGGCGGGAGTAATGAAAAACTGTTTTTT	CASSPRWGGSNEKLFF
.	TRBV27	.	TRBJ2-7	TGTGCCAGCAGTTTGCACGCATCCCCCTACGAGCAGTACTTC	CASSLHASPYEQYF
TRBD1	TRBV11-2	once	TRBJ1-2	TGTGCCAGCAGCTTGTTCAGGGGGTCTAACTATGGCTACACCTTC	CASSLFRGSNYGYTF
.	TRBV9	.	TRBJ2-5	TGTGCCAGCAGCGTAGCTGAAACGCTCCAAGAGACCCAGTACTTC	CASSVAETLQETQYF
TRBD1	TRBV28	.	TRBJ1-6	TGTGCCAGCAGCCCCGGGACAGCCTATTCACCCCTCCACTTT	CASSPGTAYSPLHF
.	TRBV5-4	.	TRBJ2-3	TGTGCCAGCAGCTTGGGGACTGCAGCGGGTCCCACGGATACGCAGTATTTT	CASSLGTAAGPTDTQYF
TRBD2	TRBV5-1	.	TRBJ2-7	TGCGCCAGCAGCTCGACCGGGACTAGCGCCTACGAGCAGTACTTC	CASSSTGTSAYEQYF
.	TRBV28	.	TRBJ2-1	TGTGCCAGCAGAATGACGGGCCTTCCAAGGGATGAGCAGTTCTTC	CASRMTGLPRDEQFF
.	TRBV7-9	.	TRBJ2-3	TGTGCCAGCAGCTTAGTAGGGCTCCACCCCACAGATACGCAGTATTTT	CASSLVGLHPTDTQYF
TRBD2	TRBV28	.	TRBJ2-1	TGTGCCAGCAGTAGGTGGGGGGGTGAGCAGTTCTTC	CASSRWGGEQFF
.	TRBV28	.	TRBJ1-1	TGTGCCAGCAGTTTTTTGGACGAAGGAGGAGGAGCTTTCTTT	CASSFLDEGGGAFF
TRBD1	TRBV13	.	TRBJ2-6	TGTGCCAGCAGGTGGGACAGGGGAGACTCTGGGGCCAACGTCCTGACTTTC	CASRWDRGDSGANVLTF
.	TRBV10-3	.	TRBJ2-7	TGTGCCCTTGGAGAGGATAGCTCCTACGAGCAGTACTTC	CALGEDSSYEQYF
.	TRBV11-2	.	TRBJ2-7	TGTGCCAGCAGCCCCTTGGGGTATAGCTCCTACGAGCAGTACTTC	CASSPLGYSSYEQYF
.	TRBV11-2	.	TRBJ2-3	.	CASSLVGDGIRYF
TRBD1	TRBV28	.	TRBJ1-2	TGTGCCAGCAGTTTACGCCGGGACAGGGGAAGGGACTATGGCTACACCTTC	CASSLRRDRGRDYGYTF
.	TRBV7-8	once	TRBJ2-1	TGTGCCAGCAGCCAAGAGAGCAGCTCCTACAATGAGCAGTTCTTC	CASSQESSSYNEQFF
TRBD2	TRBV27	.	TRBJ2-1	TGTGCCAGCAGTCCCTCGGGACTAGCGGGAGGGCCCTACAATGAGCAGTTCTTC	CASSPSGLAGGPYNEQFF
.	TRBV9	.	TRBJ2-3	TGTGCCAGCGCTATCGGGGATAGCACAGATACGCAGTATTTT	CASAIGDSTDTQYF
TRBD2	TRBV4-1	.	TRBJ2-1	TGCGCCAGCAGCCAAGGGTTCTACGGCGGGAGAATGGGGTACAATGAGCAGTTCTTC	CASSQGFYGGRMGYNEQFF
TRBD1	TRBV4-1	.	TRBJ2-2	TGCGCCAGCAGCCAACCAGGGGGTAGGACCGGGGAGCTGTTTTTT	CASSQPGGRTGELFF
.	TRBV6-6	.	TRBJ1-2	TGTGCCAGCACCTCCGGGAGCGGATCCGGCTACACCTTC	CASTSGSGSGYTF
TRBD2	TRBV19	.	TRBJ2-7	TGTGCCAGTAGTACTAGCGGATCCTACGAGCAGTACTTC	CASSTSGSYEQYF
TRBD1	TRBV7-2	once	TRBJ1-4	TGTGCCAGCAGCGCGACAGGGCTCGGGGAAAAACTGTTTTTT	CASSATGLGEKLFF
.	TRBV28	once	TRBJ1-5	TGTGCCAGCAGTTGGGTGCCCGGGCCGACGGGCGATCAGCCCCAGCATTTT	CASSWVPGPTGDQPQHF
.	TRBV7-9	.	TRBJ2-1	TGTGCCAGCAGCCCAAAGGAGAGTAGCAATGAGCAGTTCTTC	CASSPKESSNEQFF
.	TRBV7-2	.	TRBJ2-1	TGTGCCAGCAGCTTATCCTTTTATGGGGTCCCCTACAATGAGCAGTTCTTC	CASSLSFYGVPYNEQFF
.	TRBV2	.	TRBJ2-7	TGTGCCAGCAGTGAAGCGCTTCGGGGGCGCCTCTACGAGCAGTACTTC	CASSEALRGRLYEQYF
TRBD1	TRBV5-6	.	TRBJ1-1	TGTGCCAGCAGCTTTGGGACAGGGGTACCTGAAGCTTTCTTT	CASSFGTGVPEAFF
.	TRBV6-5	.	TRBJ1-1	TGTGCCAGCAGTCTATACAGCCGTACTGAAGCTTTCTTT	CASSLYSRTEAFF